This is a list of T cell receptor beta chains from one sample in a study of blood T cell repertoires in COVID-19. TCRdb's table, derived via immunoSEQ multiplex PCR, lists solely in-frame clones and lacks some. The repertoire holds roughly 140,000 clones, with over 70% as singletons. Sequencing was done on a sample of peripheral blood. These receptors were taken from a man between 65 and 85 years old who had recovered from COVID-19. Both conserved end residues are part of each CDR3. The order of the fields is CDR3 protein, CDR3 DNA, J gene, clone size, V gene, D gene. A D gene is named only where the DNA matches it firmly. Not all rows give a size; the values are once, few, many and, for expanded clones, a class.

CDR3: CASRRWGNEQYF; DNA: TGTGCCAGCAGGCGGTGGGGCAACGAGCAGTACTTC; J: TRBJ2-7; size: NA; V: TRBV6-5; D: NA
CDR3: CASSLTGYSNQPQHF; DNA: TGTGCCAGCAGTTTAACAGGGTATAGCAATCAGCCCCAGCATTTT; J: TRBJ1-5; size: many; V: TRBV27; D: NA
CDR3: CAWSRTGYEQYF; DNA: TGTGCCTGGAGTAGAACAGGGTACGAGCAGTACTTC; J: TRBJ2-7; size: NA; V: TRBV30; D: NA
CDR3: CASSLARGDPKNTEAFF; DNA: TGTGCCAGCAGCTTAGCGCGGGGGGACCCAAAGAACACTGAAGCTTTCTTT; J: TRBJ1-1; size: NA; V: TRBV7-6; D: NA
CDR3: CAWSRPGLSGANVLTF; DNA: TGTGCCTGGAGCCGACCGGGACTCTCTGGGGCCAACGTCCTGACTTTC; J: TRBJ2-6; size: NA; V: TRBV30; D: NA
CDR3: CASSPPGFPRDTQYF; DNA: TGTGCCAGCTCACCACCCGGGTTCCCGAGGGATACGCAGTATTTT; J: TRBJ2-3; size: NA; V: TRBV18; D: NA
CDR3: CSVGRSDTGELFF; DNA: TGCAGCGTCGGGAGATCGGACACCGGGGAGCTGTTTTTT; J: TRBJ2-2; size: NA; V: TRBV29-1; D: NA
CDR3: CATSRDRETDYEQYF; DNA: TGTGCCACCAGCAGAGATCGGGAAACAGACTACGAGCAGTACTTC; J: TRBJ2-7; size: NA; V: TRBV15; D: NA
CDR3: CASSQVWQVSDETQYF; DNA: TGTGCCAGCAGCCAAGTTTGGCAGGTTTCAGATGAGACCCAGTACTTC; J: TRBJ2-5; size: NA; V: TRBV3-1/TRBV3-2; D: NA
CDR3: CSVETSGRGGEQFF; DNA: TGCAGCGTTGAAACCAGCGGGAGGGGCGGTGAGCAGTTCTTC; J: TRBJ2-1; size: few; V: TRBV29-1; D: TRBD2
CDR3: CASSIGGLAGGYEQFF; DNA: TGTGCCAGTAGTATAGGCGGACTAGCGGGAGGATATGAGCAGTTCTTC; J: TRBJ2-1; size: NA; V: TRBV19; D: TRBD2
CDR3: CAWSETGDMGGYTF; DNA: TGTGCCTGGAGTGAGACAGGGGATATGGGCGGCTACACCTTC; J: TRBJ1-2; size: NA; V: TRBV30; D: TRBD1
CDR3: CASSFRREILDTQYF; DNA: TGTGCCAGCAGCTTCAGGCGGGAGATCTTAGATACGCAGTATTTT; J: TRBJ2-3; size: NA; V: TRBV7-2; D: TRBD2
CDR3: CASSWEGPYEQYF; DNA: TGTGCCAGCAGTTGGGAGGGCCCCTACGAGCAGTACTTC; J: TRBJ2-7; size: NA; V: TRBV12-3/TRBV12-4; D: TRBD2
CDR3: CARGTGTYEQYF; DNA: TGTGCCAGGGGAACAGGGACCTACGAGCAGTACTTC; J: TRBJ2-7; size: NA; V: TRBV2; D: NA
CDR3: CASRQGTQETQYF; DNA: TGCGCCAGCAGACAGGGAACCCAAGAGACCCAGTACTTC; J: TRBJ2-5; size: NA; V: TRBV5-1; D: NA
CDR3: CASSPLAGLEQFF; DNA: TGTGCCAGCAGCCCTTTAGCGGGATTGGAGCAGTTCTTC; J: TRBJ2-1; size: NA; V: TRBV7-3; D: TRBD2
CDR3: CASSPGAVNTEAFF; DNA: TGCGCCAGCAGCCCAGGGGCGGTGAACACTGAAGCTTTCTTT; J: TRBJ1-1; size: NA; V: TRBV4-1; D: NA
CDR3: CASGTAYQETQYF; DNA: TGTGCCAGCGGGACAGCGTACCAAGAGACCCAGTACTTC; J: TRBJ2-5; size: once; V: TRBV11-2; D: TRBD1
CDR3: CASSFPLELAGVDTDTQYF; DNA: TGTGCCAGCAGTTTCCCCCTCGAACTAGCGGGAGTCGACACAGATACGCAGTATTTT; J: TRBJ2-3; size: once; V: TRBV28; D: TRBD2
CDR3: CASSGRGGEQYF; DNA: TGTGCCAGCAGCGGGAGGGGAGGCGAGCAGTACTTC; J: TRBJ2-7; size: NA; V: TRBV7-8; D: TRBD2
CDR3: CASSSLRNEQFF; DNA: TGTGCCAGCAGCTCTCTACGCAATGAGCAGTTCTTC; J: TRBJ2-1; size: NA; V: TRBV7-9; D: NA
CDR3: CAGASGNTIYF; DNA: TGTGCCGGGGCCTCTGGAAACACCATATATTTT; J: TRBJ1-3; size: many; V: TRBV11-2; D: NA
CDR3: CASSQPDRANTGELFF; DNA: TGTGCCAGCAGCCAACCGGACAGGGCGAACACCGGGGAGCTGTTTTTT; J: TRBJ2-2; size: NA; V: TRBV3-1/TRBV3-2; D: TRBD1
CDR3: CSVEGTPRGNEQFF; DNA: TGCAGCGTTGAGGGGACTCCTCGAGGCAATGAGCAGTTCTTC; J: TRBJ2-1; size: NA; V: TRBV29-1; D: NA
CDR3: CASSLWGTHVLRETQYF; DNA: TGTGCCAGCAGCTTATGGGGGACTCATGTTTTGAGGGAGACCCAGTACTTC; J: TRBJ2-5; size: few; V: TRBV7-9; D: NA
CDR3: CASSGGTTYEQYF; DNA: TGTGCCAGCAGCGGGGGGACCACCTACGAGCAGTACTTC; J: TRBJ2-7; size: NA; V: TRBV5-4; D: NA
CDR3: CASSQDGSGRARGEQFF; DNA: TGCGCCAGCAGCCAAGATGGGAGCGGGAGGGCCCGGGGTGAGCAGTTCTTC; J: TRBJ2-1; size: NA; V: TRBV4-3; D: TRBD2
CDR3: CASSRGTPNTGELFF; DNA: TGTGCCAGCTCAAGGGGGACACCCAACACCGGGGAGCTGTTTTTT; J: TRBJ2-2; size: NA; V: TRBV18; D: NA